These T cell receptor beta chains were read from a single sample in a study of cytomegalovirus exposure and HLA in healthy donors. Profiled with immunoSEQ multiplex PCR; TCRdb holds only in-frame clones, not every one. The sample carries about 140,000 clones, around 78% recorded once. The specimen was PBMCs. The receptors come from a woman aged 18-35 years in good health and CMV-seropositive. Both conserved end residues are part of each CDR3. A D gene is named only where the DNA matches it firmly. The size entry is marked missing in some rows and otherwise reads once, few, many or a size class.

clone size: -; J gene: TRBJ2-1; D gene: TRBD2; V gene: TRBV10-1; CDR3 protein: CASSEGPSGPYNEQFF; CDR3 DNA: TGCGCCAGCAGTGAGGGACCTAGCGGACCGTACAATGAGCAGTTCTTC
clone size: -; J gene: TRBJ2-2; D gene: -; V gene: TRBV5-1; CDR3 protein: CASSLRGWDSANTGELFF; CDR3 DNA: TGCGCCAGCAGCTTGCGAGGGTGGGACTCCGCGAACACCGGGGAGCTGTTTTTT
clone size: few; J gene: TRBJ2-6; D gene: TRBD2; V gene: TRBV25-1; CDR3 protein: CASRGSSGGAGANVLTF; CDR3 DNA: TGTGCCAGCAGAGGTTCTAGCGGGGGCGCCGGGGCCAACGTCCTGACTTTC
clone size: -; J gene: TRBJ2-5; D gene: TRBD1; V gene: TRBV14; CDR3 protein: CASSSHRGLMQETQYF; CDR3 DNA: TGTGCCAGCAGCTCTCACAGGGGATTGATGCAAGAGACCCAGTACTTC
clone size: -; J gene: TRBJ2-2; D gene: -; V gene: TRBV7-9; CDR3 protein: CASSLGPGELFF; CDR3 DNA: TGTGCCAGCAGCCTAGGGCCCGGGGAGCTGTTTTTT
clone size: -; J gene: TRBJ1-2; D gene: -; V gene: TRBV7-2; CDR3 protein: CASTHESLNYGYTF; CDR3 DNA: TGTGCCAGCACCCACGAAAGCCTTAACTATGGCTACACCTTC
clone size: -; J gene: TRBJ2-3; D gene: TRBD1; V gene: TRBV5-1; CDR3 protein: CASQPPGTGVADTQYF; CDR3 DNA: TGCGCCAGTCAACCCCCCGGGACAGGGGTGGCAGATACGCAGTATTTT
clone size: -; J gene: TRBJ1-2; D gene: -; V gene: TRBV14; CDR3 protein: CASSQVTVDGYTF; CDR3 DNA: TGTGCCAGCAGCCAAGTAACAGTCGATGGCTACACCTTC
clone size: -; J gene: TRBJ2-7; D gene: TRBD1; V gene: TRBV28; CDR3 protein: CASSSSGTGKFYEQYF; CDR3 DNA: TGTGCCAGCAGTTCCTCTGGGACAGGGAAATTCTACGAGCAGTACTTC
clone size: -; J gene: TRBJ1-2; D gene: -; V gene: TRBV19; CDR3 protein: CASSNGQGLANYGYTF; CDR3 DNA: TGTGCCAGTAGTAACGGCCAGGGGTTAGCTAACTATGGCTACACCTTC
clone size: -; J gene: TRBJ1-1; D gene: -; V gene: TRBV10-1; CDR3 protein: CASSVGGSPMNTEAFF; CDR3 DNA: TGCGCCAGCAGTGTAGGAGGCAGTCCGATGAACACTGAAGCTTTCTTT
clone size: -; J gene: TRBJ1-5; D gene: TRBD1; V gene: TRBV12-5; CDR3 protein: CASGQVGTGNQPQHF; CDR3 DNA: TGTGCTAGTGGTCAAGTCGGGACAGGTAATCAGCCCCAGCATTTT
clone size: -; J gene: TRBJ1-1; D gene: TRBD1; V gene: TRBV27; CDR3 protein: CASSTTGAEAFF; CDR3 DNA: TGTGCCAGCAGCACGACAGGGGCTGAAGCTTTCTTT
clone size: few; J gene: TRBJ1-2; D gene: TRBD1; V gene: TRBV27; CDR3 protein: CASSPRDRGIYGYTF; CDR3 DNA: TGTGCCAGCAGTCCACGGGACAGGGGAATCTATGGCTACACCTTC
clone size: few; J gene: TRBJ2-3; D gene: -; V gene: TRBV5-1; CDR3 protein: CASSLAGGDTQYF; CDR3 DNA: TGCGCCAGCAGCTTGGCGGGTGGAGATACGCAGTATTTT
clone size: -; J gene: TRBJ1-1; D gene: -; V gene: TRBV6-5; CDR3 protein: CASASGGWEAFF; CDR3 DNA: TGTGCCAGCGCAAGCGGGGGTTGGGAGGCTTTCTTT
clone size: -; J gene: TRBJ2-7; D gene: TRBD1; V gene: TRBV7-2; CDR3 protein: CASSLEQGKNYEQYF; CDR3 DNA: TGTGCCAGCAGCCTCGAACAGGGGAAAAACTACGAGCAGTACTTC
clone size: -; J gene: TRBJ2-2; D gene: -; V gene: TRBV13; CDR3 protein: CASSLLTGLGRDTGELFF; CDR3 DNA: TGTGCCAGCAGCTTATTAACAGGGCTGGGTAGGGACACCGGGGAGCTGTTTTTT
clone size: -; J gene: TRBJ2-7; D gene: TRBD1; V gene: TRBV6-5; CDR3 protein: CASSPDRASSYEQYF; CDR3 DNA: TGTGCCAGCAGTCCCGACAGGGCCTCCTCCTACGAGCAGTACTTC
clone size: -; J gene: TRBJ1-5; D gene: -; V gene: TRBV6-1; CDR3 protein: CASSEAQGSNQPQHF; CDR3 DNA: TGTGCCAGCAGTGAAGCCCAGGGGAGCAATCAGCCCCAGCATTTT
clone size: -; J gene: TRBJ2-3; D gene: -; V gene: TRBV4-1; CDR3 protein: CASSQLPGGPQYF; CDR3 DNA: TGCGCCAGCAGCCAATTGCCCGGGGGGCCGCAGTATTTT
clone size: -; J gene: TRBJ2-1; D gene: -; V gene: TRBV9; CDR3 protein: CASSTSFGVYNEQFF; CDR3 DNA: TGTGCCAGCAGCACCAGCTTTGGAGTCTACAATGAGCAGTTCTTC
clone size: once; J gene: TRBJ2-1; D gene: -; V gene: TRBV4-1; CDR3 protein: CASSHPGTFPYNEQFF; CDR3 DNA: TGCGCCAGCAGCCACCCCGGGACTTTCCCCTACAATGAGCAGTTCTTC
clone size: -; J gene: TRBJ2-7; D gene: TRBD2; V gene: TRBV2; CDR3 protein: CASRSGLAGGYSYEQYF; CDR3 DNA: TGTGCCAGCAGATCGGGACTAGCGGGGGGTTACTCCTACGAGCAGTACTTC
clone size: -; J gene: TRBJ1-6; D gene: -; V gene: TRBV7-9; CDR3 protein: CASSLGTANSPLHF; CDR3 DNA: TGTGCCAGCAGCTTAGGGACAGCGAATTCACCCCTCCACTTT
clone size: -; J gene: TRBJ1-1; D gene: TRBD1; V gene: TRBV5-5; CDR3 protein: CASSPRGLRAFF; CDR3 DNA: TGTGCCAGCAGCCCCAGGGGGCTGCGGGCTTTCTTT
clone size: -; J gene: TRBJ1-1; D gene: -; V gene: TRBV5-6; CDR3 protein: CASSSPTRGTEAFF; CDR3 DNA: TGTGCCAGCAGCTCGCCCACCCGAGGTACTGAAGCTTTCTTT
clone size: -; J gene: TRBJ2-1; D gene: -; V gene: TRBV5-1; CDR3 protein: CASSLDPGIYNEQFF; CDR3 DNA: TGCGCCAGCAGCTTGGATCCAGGGATCTACAATGAGCAGTTCTTC
clone size: -; J gene: TRBJ2-5; D gene: TRBD1; V gene: TRBV5-1; CDR3 protein: CASTTAGTGKETQYF; CDR3 DNA: TGCGCCAGCACCACGGCTGGGACAGGGAAAGAGACCCAGTACTTC
clone size: -; J gene: TRBJ1-5; D gene: TRBD1; V gene: TRBV28; CDR3 protein: CASATGGGGQPQHF; CDR3 DNA: TGTGCCAGCGCTACAGGGGGCGGCGGTCAGCCCCAGCATTTT
clone size: -; J gene: TRBJ1-2; D gene: -; V gene: TRBV9; CDR3 protein: CASSVARPGAGYTF; CDR3 DNA: TGTGCCAGCAGCGTAGCTCGGCCAGGGGCCGGCTACACCTTC
clone size: -; J gene: TRBJ1-1; D gene: -; V gene: TRBV2; CDR3 protein: CASSEALAGEAFF; CDR3 DNA: TGTGCCAGCAGTGAAGCGCTTGCAGGTGAAGCTTTCTTT
clone size: few; J gene: TRBJ2-3; D gene: TRBD2; V gene: TRBV6-4; CDR3 protein: CASSATGTSGTDTQYF; CDR3 DNA: TGTGCCAGCAGTGCTACCGGGACTAGCGGCACAGATACGCAGTATTTT
clone size: few; J gene: TRBJ1-1; D gene: -; V gene: TRBV4-2; CDR3 protein: CASSAPQGTNTEAFF; CDR3 DNA: TGTGCCAGCAGCGCACCACAGGGAACGAACACTGAAGCTTTCTTT
clone size: -; J gene: TRBJ2-1; D gene: TRBD2; V gene: TRBV5-4; CDR3 protein: CASSLDLAGGLVNEQFF; CDR3 DNA: TGTGCCAGCAGCTTGGATTTGGCGGGGGGCCTGGTCAATGAGCAGTTCTTC
clone size: -; J gene: TRBJ1-2; D gene: -; V gene: TRBV6-1; CDR3 protein: CATRGAGSNGYTF; CDR3 DNA: TGTGCCACCCGAGGAGCGGGCTCCAATGGCTACACCTTC
clone size: -; J gene: TRBJ2-5; D gene: TRBD2; V gene: TRBV5-1; CDR3 protein: CASSNRGGSGETQYF; CDR3 DNA: TGCGCCAGCAGCAACCGGGGGGGGAGTGGAGAGACCCAGTACTTC
clone size: -; J gene: TRBJ1-6; D gene: -; V gene: TRBV5-4; CDR3 protein: CASSARDSYSPLHF; CDR3 DNA: TGTGCCAGCAGTGCCCGGGACTCCTATTCACCCCTCCACTTT
clone size: -; J gene: TRBJ2-3; D gene: -; V gene: TRBV6-6; CDR3 protein: CASSYSEGASTQYF; CDR3 DNA: TGTGCCAGCAGTTACTCGGAGGGAGCGAGTACGCAGTATTTT
clone size: -; J gene: TRBJ2-7; D gene: -; V gene: TRBV5-4; CDR3 protein: CASSSEVSSYEQYF; CDR3 DNA: TGTGCCAGCAGCTCCGAGGTTAGCTCCTACGAGCAGTACTTC
clone size: once; J gene: TRBJ2-7; D gene: TRBD1; V gene: TRBV2; CDR3 protein: CASRPGQVSSYEQYF; CDR3 DNA: TGTGCCAGCAGACCGGGACAGGTGAGCTCCTACGAGCAGTACTTC
clone size: -; J gene: TRBJ1-5; D gene: -; V gene: TRBV7-9; CDR3 protein: CASSPLTGDSNQPQHF; CDR3 DNA: TGTGCCAGCAGCCCGCTGACAGGTGATAGCAATCAGCCCCAGCATTTT